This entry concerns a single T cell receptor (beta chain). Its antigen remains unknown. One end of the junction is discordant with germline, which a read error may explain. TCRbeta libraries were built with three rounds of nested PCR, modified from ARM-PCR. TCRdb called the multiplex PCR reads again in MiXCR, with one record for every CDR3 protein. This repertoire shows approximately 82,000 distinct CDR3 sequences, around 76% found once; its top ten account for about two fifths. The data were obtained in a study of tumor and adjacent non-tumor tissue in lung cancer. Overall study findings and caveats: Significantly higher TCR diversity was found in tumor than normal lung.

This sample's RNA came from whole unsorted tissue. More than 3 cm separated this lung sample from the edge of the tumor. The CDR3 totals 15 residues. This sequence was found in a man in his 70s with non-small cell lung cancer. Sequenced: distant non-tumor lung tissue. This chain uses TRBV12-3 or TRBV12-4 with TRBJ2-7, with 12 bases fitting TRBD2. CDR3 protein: CAINTTSGRTYDQYF. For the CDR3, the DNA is TGTGCCATCAACACGACTAGCGGGAGAACCTACGATCAGTACTTC.